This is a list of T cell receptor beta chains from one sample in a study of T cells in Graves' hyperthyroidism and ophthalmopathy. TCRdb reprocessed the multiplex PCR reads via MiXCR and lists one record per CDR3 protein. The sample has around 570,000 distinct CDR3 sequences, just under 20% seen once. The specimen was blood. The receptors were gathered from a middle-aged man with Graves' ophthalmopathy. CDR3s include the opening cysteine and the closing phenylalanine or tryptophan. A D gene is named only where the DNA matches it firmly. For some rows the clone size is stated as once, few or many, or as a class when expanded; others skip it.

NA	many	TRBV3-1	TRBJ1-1	TGTGCCAGCAGCCAAGATCTACAGGGTGCTAAAGCTTTCTTT	CASSQDLQGAKAFF
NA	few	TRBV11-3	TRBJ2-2	TGTGCCAGCAGCTTAGATGGGTACCCCGGGGAGCTGTTTTTT	CASSLDGYPGELFF
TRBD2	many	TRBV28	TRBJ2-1	TGTGCCACCTGGACTAGCGAAAACAATGAGCAGTTCTTC	CATWTSENNEQFF
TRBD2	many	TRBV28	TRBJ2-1	TGTGCCAGCATGGGACTAGCAAGGAACAATGAGCAGTTCTTC	CASMGLARNNEQFF
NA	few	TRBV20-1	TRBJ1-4	TGCAGTGCTAGAGATCCCCTGACCTCTAATGAAAAACTGTTTTTT	CSARDPLTSNEKLFF
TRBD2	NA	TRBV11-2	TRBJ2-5	TGTGCCGCGGGGGACCAAGAGACCCAGTACTTC	CAAGDQETQYF
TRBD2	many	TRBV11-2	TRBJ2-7	TGTGCCAGCAGGAGGGAACGGGGGGTTTTCGACGAGCAGTACTTC	CASRRERGVFDEQYF
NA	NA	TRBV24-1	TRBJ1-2	TGTGCCACCAGTGACCGAGACAGAGCGTGCTATGGCTACACCTTC	CATSDRDRACYGYTF
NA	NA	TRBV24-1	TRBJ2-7	TGTGCCACCAGTCTAAATGGGTACGAGCAGTACTTC	CATSLNGYEQYF
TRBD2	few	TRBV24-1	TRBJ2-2	TGTGCCACCAGTAACGCCGAGCGGGGAAACACCGGGGAGCTGTTTTTT	CATSNAERGNTGELFF
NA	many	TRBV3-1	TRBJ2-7	TGTGCCAGCAGCCAGGACAGTACCTACGAGCAGTACTTC	CASSQDSTYEQYF
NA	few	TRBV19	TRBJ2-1	TGTGCCAGTAGTACCCCAAGAGGGAATGAGCAGTTCTTC	CASSTPRGNEQFF
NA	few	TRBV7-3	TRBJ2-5	TGTGCCAGCAGCTATACAGCTCAAGAGACCCAGTACTTC	CASSYTAQETQYF
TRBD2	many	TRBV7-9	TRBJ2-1	TGTGCCAGCAGCTTGGTCCCCAGCGGGAGCAATGAGCAGTTCTTC	CASSLVPSGSNEQFF
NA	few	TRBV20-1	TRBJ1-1	TGCAGTGCACGTTCAGGGTCCTTTTGGGGGAACACTGAAGCTTTCTTT	CSARSGSFWGNTEAFF